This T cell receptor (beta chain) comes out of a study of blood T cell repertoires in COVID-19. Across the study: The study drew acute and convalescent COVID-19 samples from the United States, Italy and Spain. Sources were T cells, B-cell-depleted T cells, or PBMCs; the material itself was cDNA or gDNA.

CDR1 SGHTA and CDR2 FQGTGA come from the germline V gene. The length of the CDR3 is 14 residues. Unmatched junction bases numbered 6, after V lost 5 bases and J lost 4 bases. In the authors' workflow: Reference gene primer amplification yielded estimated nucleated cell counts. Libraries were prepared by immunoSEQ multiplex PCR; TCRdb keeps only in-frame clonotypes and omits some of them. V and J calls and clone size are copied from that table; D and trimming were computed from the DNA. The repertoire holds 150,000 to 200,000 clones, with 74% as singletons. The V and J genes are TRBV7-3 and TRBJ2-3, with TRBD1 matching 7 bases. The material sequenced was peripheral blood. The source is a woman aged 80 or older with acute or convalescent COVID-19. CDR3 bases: TGTGCCAGCAGCGCGCAGACAGGGCCAGATACGCAGTATTTT. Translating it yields CASSAQTGPDTQYF.